The next 10 T cell receptor beta chains were all read from a single sample in a study of CD8+ T cells in alopecia areata. Reverse transcribed after extraction, RNA yielded cDNA as the sequencing template. Only in-frame clones appear in the TCRdb table, and some are missing; sequencing was by immunoSEQ multiplex PCR. The profile shows 150,000 to 200,000 clones, around 64% of them singletons. This sample comprised CD8+ T cells sorted from blood, obtained at week 0. The receptors were sampled from a human donor with alopecia areata.

This chain links TRBV30 with TRBJ2-7; D not certain. CDR1 and CDR2 (germline): GTSNPN, SVGIG (reference sequence). This CDR3 has 12 amino acids. Deletions cut 5 bases from V and 2 bases from J, with 10 bases between. The CDR3 region is CAWRTDPYEQYF. The CDR3 DNA reads as TGTGCCTGGCGGACGGATCCCTACGAGCAGTACTTC. The full variable domain, completed using reference TRBV30 and TRBJ2-7, is SQTIHQWPATLVQPVGSPLSLECTVEGTSNPNLYWYRQAAGRGLQLLFYSVGIGQISSEVPQNLSASRPQDRQFILSSKKLLLSDSGFYLCAWRTDPYEQYFGPGTRLTVT.

This rearrangement joins TRBV29-1 to TRBJ1-5, with no clear D. V lost 4 bases and J 7 bases, leaving 11 bases between the germline ends. In germline, CDR1 is SQVTM, CDR2 ANQGSEA. The CDR3 contains 12 residues. The CDR3 here is CSVGISGQPQHF. In DNA form, the CDR3 reads TGCAGCGTTGGTATATCTGGGCAGCCCCAGCATTTT.

The chain couples TRBV2 to TRBJ1-5; the D gene is possibly TRBD1 (6 bases). V was trimmed by 2 bases and J by 4 bases, leaving 12 bases between them. Germline V CDR1 and CDR2: SNHLY, FYNNEI. This CDR3 has 15 residues. CDR3 nucleotide sequence: TGTGCCAGCAGTGAACTCCGGACAGAAAATCAGCCCCAGCATTTT. Translating it yields CASSELRTENQPQHF. Variable domain in full (rest from reference TRBV2 and TRBJ1-5): EPEVTQTPSHQVTQMGQEVILRCVPISNHLYFYWYRQILGQKVEFLVSFYNNEISEKSEIFDDQFSVERPDGSNFTLKIRSTKLEDSAMYFCASSELRTENQPQHFGDGTRLSIL.

The chain employs TRBV30 and TRBJ2-1, with 9 bases aligning to TRBD2. Losses at the gene ends were 2 bases for V and 5 bases for J; bases not matched to a gene: 7. Germline V lookup: CDR1 GTSNPN, CDR2 SVGIG (reference sequence). The length of the CDR3 is 15 residues. For the CDR3, the DNA is TGTGCCTGGAGTTCCGGGACTAGCAGTAACAATGAGCAGTTCTTC. Translation gives CAWSSGTSSNNEQFF.

The chain recombines TRBV5-1 with TRBJ1-1; no firm D call. The germline gives CDR1 SGHRS, CDR2 YFSETQ. This CDR3 is 13 amino acids long. With 5 bases removed from V and 1 base from J, the gap between germline ends came to 9 bases. In DNA form, the CDR3 reads TGCGCCAGCAGTTCGCGACGGAACACTGAAGCTTTCTTT. Translated: CASSSRRNTEAFF. Full variable domain (outside the CDR3, taken from reference TRBV5-1 and TRBJ1-1): KAGVTQTPRYLIKTRGQQVTLSCSPISGHRSVSWYQQTPGQGLQFLFEYFSETQRNKGNFPGRFSGRQFSNSRSEMNVSTLELGDSALYLCASSSRRNTEAFFGQGTRLTVV.

This chain links TRBV29-1 with TRBJ2-7, with D maybe TRBD2 (5 bases). With 5 bases removed from V and 0 bases from J, the gap between germline ends came to 14 bases. CDR1 is SQVTM, CDR2 ANQGSEA, per germline. The CDR3 is made up of 14 amino acids. The CDR3 region is CSVSEGQLSYEQYF. DNA for the CDR3: TGCAGCGTTTCTGAGGGCCAACTCTCCTACGAGCAGTACTTC.

The rearrangement joins TRBV15 to TRBJ1-6; no definite D call. V was pared by 0 bases and J by 10 bases, with 16 bases between. The CDR3 spans 16 residues. Germline CDR1 and CDR2: LNHNV and YYDKDF (reference sequence). The CDR3 coding sequence is TGTGCCACCAGCAGAGATTCTGCAGACTTTTTCTCACCCCTCCACTTT. Encoded protein: CATSRDSADFFSPLHF.

This chain connects TRBV2 to TRBJ1-5, with TRBD1 identical over 9 bases. The CDR3 spans 15 residues. Germline V lookup: CDR1 SNHLY, CDR2 FYNNEI. V lost 5 bases, J lost 5 bases, and 7 bases stayed unmatched. Here the CDR3 reads CASSITDRGYQPQHF. CDR3 DNA: TGTGCCAGCAGTATTACGGACAGGGGATATCAGCCCCAGCATTTT.

This chain joins TRBV30 and TRBJ2-7, with 8 bases matching TRBD2. There are 15 residues in the CDR3. Germline CDR1 and CDR2: GTSNPN and SVGIG (reference sequence). Trimming cost V 0 bases and J 3 bases; bases outside gene matches: 7. This CDR3 reads CAWSVLGRGDYEQYF. The CDR3 nucleotides read TGTGCCTGGAGTGTACTGGGGCGGGGGGACTACGAGCAGTACTTC.

In DNA form, the CDR3 reads TGTGCCAGTGGGGTAGGTAGAACTGAAGCTTTCTTT. This codes for CASGVGRTEAFF. The rearrangement uses TRBV6-1 and TRBJ1-1, with no clear D. CDR1 is MNHNS, CDR2 SASEGT, per germline. Trimming shortened V by 9 bases and J by 5 bases, and 13 bases separated the two germline ends. The CDR3 spans 12 residues.